Listed below are T cell receptor beta chains from one sample, sequenced in a study of blood T cell repertoires in COVID-19. The method was immunoSEQ multiplex PCR; TCRdb's version includes in-frame clones alone and lacks a portion of them. Seen here are 500,000 to 600,000 clones, 85% to 90% observed once, and the top ten hold under 8.5%. The material sequenced was peripheral blood. These TCRs come from a woman between 45 and 60 years old with COVID-19, enrolled during active disease. The CDR3 runs from the conserved cysteine through the conserved F or W. The D gene is left open where the match is weak. Clone size is stated in some rows and not others, as once, few, many or a class when expanded.

>-|TRBJ2-2|-|TRBV2|15
CASSEGDTPGGELFF
TGTGCCAGCAGTGAAGGGGACACCCCGGGCGGGGAGCTGTTTTTT
>-|TRBJ1-2|-|TRBV6-5|14
CASSYRGPHYGYTF
TGTGCCAGCAGTTACCGTGGCCCGCACTATGGCTACACCTTC
>-|TRBJ1-1|-|TRBV5-1|17
CASSLPLGGNMNTEAFF
TGCGCCAGCAGCTTGCCGTTGGGAGGGAACATGAACACTGAAGCTTTCTTT
>-|TRBJ1-3|-|TRBV3-1/TRBV3-2|17
CASSQLYDRLPGNTIYF
TGTGCCAGCAGCCAACTCTATGACAGGCTCCCTGGAAACACCATATATTTT
>-|TRBJ1-1|-|TRBV29-1|13
CSGQTGMNTEAFF
TGCAGCGGGCAGACGGGTATGAACACTGAAGCTTTCTTT
>-|TRBJ1-5|-|TRBV4-2|14
CASSQEVEGQPQHF
TGTGCCAGCAGCCAAGAGGTGGAGGGACAGCCCCAGCATTTT
>-|TRBJ2-2|-|TRBV12-5|12
CASGLRGGELFF
TGTGCTAGTGGTTTGAGAGGGGGGGAGCTGTTTTTT
>TRBD1|TRBJ2-1|-|TRBV19|15
CASSNSGQLYNEQFF
TGTGCCAGTAGTAATTCGGGACAGCTTTACAATGAGCAGTTCTTC
>TRBD1|TRBJ1-2|-|TRBV9|15
CASSSSRDSFYGYTF
TGTGCCAGCAGCTCAAGCCGGGACAGCTTCTATGGCTACACCTTC
>-|TRBJ1-1|-|TRBV30|14
CAWSVPPGDTEAFF
TGTGCCTGGAGTGTTCCCCCAGGGGACACTGAAGCTTTCTTT
>-|TRBJ1-2|-|TRBV28|12
CASYLANYGYTF
TGTGCCAGCTATCTAGCTAACTATGGCTACACCTTC
>TRBD2|TRBJ2-5|-|TRBV9|16
CASSYSGGPKQETQYF
TGTGCCAGCAGTTATAGCGGGGGCCCCAAACAAGAGACCCAGTACTTC
>TRBD1|TRBJ1-2|-|TRBV5-1|13
CASSPTGERGYTF
TGCGCCAGCAGCCCCACAGGGGAAAGGGGCTACACCTTC
>-|TRBJ2-1|-|TRBV7-6|16
CASSLASLSSYNEQFF
TGTGCCAGCAGCTTAGCGTCCCTTAGCTCCTACAATGAGCAGTTCTTC
>TRBD1|TRBJ1-2|-|TRBV7-8|15
CASSRRTGMEYGYTF
TGTGCCAGCAGTCGGAGGACAGGAATGGAGTATGGCTACACCTTC
>-|TRBJ1-5|-|TRBV2|16
CASSEGPDNSNQPQHF
TGTGCCAGCAGTGAGGGGCCGGATAATAGCAATCAGCCCCAGCATTTT
>-|TRBJ1-1|-|TRBV19|14
CASSIGPDSTEAFF
TGTGCCAGTAGTATAGGGCCGGACAGCACTGAAGCTTTCTTT
>-|TRBJ1-5|-|TRBV5-1|13
CASSLGDNQPQHF
TGCGCCAGCAGCTTAGGGGATAATCAGCCCCAGCATTTT
>-|TRBJ1-1|-|TRBV29-1|14
CSATGTRINTEAFF
TGCAGCGCAACCGGGACAAGGATAAACACTGAAGCTTTCTTT
>-|TRBJ1-1|once|TRBV28|15
CASSQSSRMNTEAFF
TGTGCCAGCAGTCAGTCGTCGCGGATGAACACTGAAGCTTTCTTT
>-|TRBJ2-5|-|TRBV9|14
CASSVAYRGETQYF
TGTGCCAGCAGCGTAGCTTATCGAGGGGAGACCCAGTACTTC
>-|TRBJ2-7|-|TRBV6-5|16
CASSYSGTGGFYEQYF
TGTGCCAGCAGTTACTCCGGAACGGGGGGCTTTTACGAGCAGTACTTC
>TRBD1|TRBJ1-2|-|TRBV5-4|14
CASSLDRVERGYTF
TGTGCCAGCAGCCTGGACAGGGTGGAGAGGGGCTACACCTTC
>-|TRBJ1-1|-|TRBV4-1|13
CASSQDINLEAFF
TGCGCCAGCAGCCAAGATATTAATCTTGAAGCTTTCTTT
>-|TRBJ2-1|few|TRBV5-1|11
CASEEGYEQFF
TGCGCCAGCGAGGAGGGGTACGAGCAGTTCTTC
>TRBD1|TRBJ1-2|-|TRBV6-5|16
CASSYLGQGAGYGYTF
TGTGCCAGCAGTTACTTAGGACAGGGGGCAGGGTATGGCTACACCTTC
>TRBD2|TRBJ2-3|-|TRBV28|15
CASSKGAGPQDTQYF
TGTGCCAGCAGCAAAGGAGCGGGGCCCCAAGATACGCAGTATTTT
>TRBD2|TRBJ2-3|-|TRBV11-2|19
CASSSSLTGLGRGTDTQYF
TGTGCCAGCAGCTCGAGTTTAACAGGATTGGGGCGGGGGACAGATACGCAGTATTTT
>-|TRBJ1-2|-|TRBV6-4|14
CASSGEGGAGGYTF
TGTGCCAGCAGTGGTGAGGGAGGGGCAGGAGGCTACACCTTC
>-|TRBJ1-1|-|TRBV6-5|12
CACGLRNTEAFF
TGTGCCTGCGGACTAAGGAACACTGAAGCTTTCTTT
>-|TRBJ2-7|once|TRBV30|14
CAWSGLRGYYEQYF
TGTGCCTGGAGTGGTCTTCGCGGATACTACGAGCAGTACTTC
>-|TRBJ2-7|once|TRBV6-5|15
CASSYGSTATTRQYF
TGTGCCAGCAGTTACGGATCGACTGCTACTACGAGGCAGTACTTC
>-|TRBJ2-7|-|TRBV30|12
CAWSAQAYEQYF
TGTGCCTGGAGTGCCCAGGCTTACGAGCAGTACTTC
>-|TRBJ2-1|-|TRBV9|17
CASSDGAGQSSYNEQFF
TGTGCCAGCAGCGATGGGGCGGGGCAGAGCTCCTACAATGAGCAGTTCTTC
>-|TRBJ2-7|-|TRBV27|14
CASSPGAPYYEQYF
TGTGCCAGCAGTCCTGGGGCCCCGTACTACGAGCAGTACTTC
>-|TRBJ2-6|-|TRBV30|13
CACAVSGANVLTF
TGTGCCTGCGCGGTCTCTGGGGCCAACGTCCTGACTTTC
>-|TRBJ2-7|-|TRBV3-1/TRBV3-2|19
CASSQESPWGALIPYEQYF
TGTGCCAGCAGCCAAGAATCACCGTGGGGAGCACTGATACCCTACGAGCAGTACTTC
>TRBD2|TRBJ2-3|-|TRBV6-5|14
CASSTLAVPDTQYF
TGTGCCAGCAGTACCCTAGCGGTCCCAGATACGCAGTATTTT
>-|TRBJ1-2|-|TRBV5-4|15
CASSRPGDTSYGYTF
TGTGCCAGCAGCCGGCCCGGGGACACATCCTATGGCTACACCTTC
>-|TRBJ1-5|-|TRBV10-3|13
CAIREDGNQPQHF
TGTGCCATCAGGGAGGACGGGAATCAGCCCCAGCATTTT
>-|TRBJ2-7|few|TRBV6-5|11
CASSYEGSVYF
TGTGCCAGCAGTTACGAGGGCTCGGTGTACTTC
>TRBD2|TRBJ2-5|-|TRBV20-1|16
CSASDPSGGYQETQYF
TGCAGTGCTAGTGACCCTAGCGGGGGCTACCAAGAGACCCAGTACTTC
>TRBD1|TRBJ1-2|-|TRBV9|12
CASSMDRGGYTF
TGTGCCAGCAGCATGGACAGGGGTGGCTACACCTTC
>-|TRBJ2-2|once|TRBV9|14
CASTSGVASGELFF
TGTGCCAGCACCTCGGGGGTTGCGTCCGGGGAGCTGTTTTTT
>-|TRBJ2-5|-|TRBV30|11
CAWTAGETQYF
TGTGCCTGGACGGCAGGGGAGACCCAGTACTTC
>-|TRBJ1-5|-|TRBV18|13
CASSPDRSEPQHF
TGTGCCAGCTCACCGGACAGATCGGAGCCCCAGCATTTT
>-|TRBJ2-3|-|TRBV12-5|16
CASGLGQVEITDTQYF
TGTGCTAGTGGTTTGGGACAGGTGGAGATCACAGATACGCAGTATTTT
>-|TRBJ1-2|-|TRBV30|14
CAWSYIGRVDGYTF
TGTGCCTGGAGTTACATTGGGAGAGTAGATGGCTACACCTTC
>TRBD2|TRBJ2-5|-|TRBV7-6|17
CASSFDGTSGALATQYF
TGTGCCAGCAGCTTCGATGGGACTAGCGGCGCATTGGCGACCCAGTACTTC
>-|TRBJ1-5|-|TRBV6-5|14
CASRNREGDQPQHF
TGTGCCAGTAGAAACAGGGAAGGGGATCAGCCCCAGCATTTT
>-|TRBJ2-3|-|TRBV30|12
CAWMLNTDTQYF
TGTGCCTGGATGCTAAACACAGATACGCAGTATTTT
>TRBD2|TRBJ2-7|-|TRBV2|13
CASSGGVAYEQYF
TGTGCCAGCAGCGGGGGGGTGGCATACGAGCAGTACTTC
>TRBD1|TRBJ2-4|-|TRBV3-1/TRBV3-2|16
CASSHAGQGAKNIQYF
TGTGCCAGCAGCCACGCGGGACAGGGCGCCAAAAACATTCAGTACTTC
>-|TRBJ1-1|once|TRBV11-2|15
CASRSTGKRGTEAFF
TGTGCCAGCAGATCTACAGGGAAAAGAGGGACTGAAGCTTTCTTT
>-|TRBJ2-7|-|TRBV18|13
CASSPPGGGEQYF
TGTGCCAGCTCACCACCGGGGGGTGGCGAGCAGTACTTC
>TRBD2|TRBJ2-6|-|TRBV4-1|19
CASSQLSSGGLSGANVLTF
TGCGCCAGCAGCCAACTCTCTAGCGGGGGCCTCTCTGGGGCCAACGTCCTGACTTTC
>TRBD1|TRBJ1-1|-|TRBV25-1|14
CASTKTGVNTEAFF
TGTGCCAGCACTAAGACAGGGGTTAACACTGAAGCTTTCTTT
>-|TRBJ2-1|-|TRBV27|13
CASSPREPHEQFF
TGTGCCAGCAGTCCCCGGGAGCCCCATGAGCAGTTCTTC
>-|TRBJ2-7|-|TRBV18|15
CASSIRQDLTYEQYF
TGTGCCAGCTCGATTAGACAGGACCTTACCTACGAGCAGTACTTC
>-|TRBJ2-7|-|TRBV19|11
CASSIGYEQYF
TGTGCCAGTAGTATCGGGTACGAGCAGTACTTC